This T cell receptor (beta chain) was profiled in a study of shared clonotypes between healthy human individuals. Study background: CD4 naive cells filled three plates per donor, CD4 memory three, CD8 naive two and CD8 memory one. Study-level findings and limits: Clonotype sharing among the donors was expected to vary with sequencing depth.

On this clone itself: The antigen is undetermined.

As handled by the study authors: Quality scores were absent from the junction-only immunoSEQ sequences, so filtering differed. The table came from immunoSEQ multiplex PCR; TCRdb's copy has only in-frame clones and leaves some out. From that table come the V and J calls and clone size; the DNA was used to work out D and trimming. Here the sample spans around 2.1 million clones, more than 85% being singletons. Losses at the gene ends were 4 bases for V and 3 bases for J; bases not matched to a gene: 9. This CDR3 has 15 residues. The germline V gene has CDR1 MDHEN and CDR2 SYDVKM. Naive CD8 cells comprised CD45RO-negative, CCR7-positively selected cells, excluding terminally differentiated effector memory CD45RA+ cells. Every one of the donors was a Caucasian adult that lived in Nashville, Tennessee.

The sequence was collected from a man aged 18 to 29 in good health. Some clones in this sample may be carry-over from other donors' samples. The rearrangement uses TRBV28 and TRBJ2-7; 7 positions agree with TRBD1. Source material: naive CD8+ T cells from PBMCs. CDR3: CASSSRQGKNYEQYF. The CDR3 coding sequence is TGTGCCAGCAGTTCCAGACAGGGAAAGAACTACGAGCAGTACTTC. The full variable domain, its missing parts supplied by reference TRBV28 and TRBJ2-7, is DVKVTQSSRYLVKRTGEKVFLECVQDMDHENMFWYRQDPGLGLRLIYFSYDVKMKEKGDIPEGYSVSREKKERFSLILESASTNQTSMYLCASSSRQGKNYEQYFGPGTRLTVT.